The 28 T cell receptor beta chains listed next were all sequenced from one sample in a study of CD8 T cells in Susac syndrome. Random hexamers were used to reverse transcribe 0.5 to 1 ug of RNA. TCRdb ran MiXCR on the immunoSEQ multiplex PCR reads and lists one entry per CDR3 protein. The sample has 190,000 or so distinct CDR3 sequences; 90% to 95% are singletons. The sequenced sample was CD4+ T cells from PBMCs. All receptors come from a human donor with multiple sclerosis.

The chain's CDR3 is CASSLVGELLHF. CDR3 in DNA: TGTGCCAGCAGCTTAGTGGGGGAACTCCTCCACTTT. This chain uses TRBV7-9 with TRBJ1-6; TRBD1 might be the D (5 bases). The CDR3 has 12 amino acids. With 1 base removed from V and 15 bases from J, the gap between germline ends came to 10 bases. Looked up from germline, CDR1 is SEHNR and CDR2 is FQNEAQ (reference sequence).

The genes are TRBV2 and TRBJ2-3; D unclear. This CDR3 has 14 amino acids. Germline V lookup: CDR1 SNHLY, CDR2 FYNNEI. The germline V and J ends were trimmed by 8 bases and 2 bases, with 14 bases remaining between them. CDR3 nucleotides: TGTGCCAGCCAAAAGGAGCGAAACACAGATACGCAGTATTTT. It encodes CASQKERNTDTQYF.

The CDR3 loop reads CASSLIRGGLREQYF. DNA of the CDR3: TGTGCCAGCAGCCTCATCAGGGGAGGGTTGCGCGAGCAGTACTTC. The V call is TRBV28, the J call TRBJ2-7; perhaps TRBD2 as D (7 bases). With 6 bases removed from V and 6 bases from J, the gap between germline ends came to 21 bases. This CDR3 is built from 15 residues. Germline V gene sequence: CDR1 MDHEN, CDR2 SYDVKM.

Written as DNA, the CDR3 is TGTGCCACCCCCCTGGGGGGTTCGACGAACTATGGCTACACCTTC. Translated, it gives CATPLGGSTNYGYTF. This rearrangement joins TRBV2 to TRBJ1-2, with D possibly TRBD1 on 5 matching bases. Trimming pared 10 bases from V and 2 bases from J, leaving 20 bases between. CDR3 length: 15 residues. Per germline, CDR1 SNHLY and CDR2 FYNNEI.

V gene TRBV12-3 or TRBV12-4 combines with J gene TRBJ1-6; 8 bases map to TRBD1. With V trimmed by 1 base and J by 3 bases, 5 bases remained unmatched. The CDR3 runs to 17 residues. The CDR3 DNA follows: TGTGCCAGCAGTTTAGTCAGGGGGCGAGTCTATAATTCACCCCTCCACTTT. The encoded protein is CASSLVRGRVYNSPLHF.

CDR3 loop: CASMGAGERRYTF. The CDR3 DNA follows: TGTGCCAGCATGGGGGCGGGGGAGAGGCGCTACACCTTC. The chain employs TRBV27 and TRBJ1-2, with D tentatively TRBD1 (6 bases). This CDR3 is built from 13 residues. Looked up from germline, CDR1 is MNHEY and CDR2 is SMNVEV (reference sequence). V was shortened by 7 bases and J by 9 bases, with 18 bases between the two germline ends.

The chain combines TRBV27 with TRBJ2-1; 9 nucleotides match TRBD1. This CDR3 has 13 amino acids. Trimming took 6 bases from V and 8 from J; bases not matched to a gene: 5. The V gene's germline CDR1 is MNHEY and CDR2 SMNVEV (reference sequence). CDR3 sequence: CASRSGQGYEQFF. The CDR3 region has the DNA TGTGCCAGCAGATCGGGACAGGGCTATGAGCAGTTCTTC.

This chain connects TRBV7-9 to TRBJ2-3, with D possibly being TRBD2 (6 bases). There are 14 residues in the CDR3. Between the trimmed V and J ends, which lost 2 bases and 6 bases, there was a span of 12 bases. The germline V gene has CDR1 SEHNR and CDR2 FQNEAQ (reference sequence). CDR3 loop: CASSLSGGRDTQYF. For the CDR3, the DNA is TGTGCCAGCAGCTTAAGCGGAGGGAGGGATACGCAGTATTTT.

The chain has TRBV3-1 and TRBJ1-5; D gene uncertain. The CDR3 covers 14 residues. The V and J ends lost 3 bases and 5 bases respectively, with 11 bases between them. Germline V lookup: CDR1 LGHDT, CDR2 YNNKEL (reference sequence). CDR3 region: CASSQNFGDQPQHF. CDR3 nucleotide sequence: TGTGCCAGCAGCCAGAATTTTGGGGATCAGCCCCAGCATTTT.

V is TRBV12-3 or TRBV12-4 and J is TRBJ1-6, with a possible D match to TRBD1 (5 bases). This CDR3 is 14 amino acids long. Trimming cost V 5 bases and J 10 bases, with 15 bases left between them. The CDR3, as DNA: TGTGCCAGCAGTCCTCAGGGTGGTGTCTCACCCCTCCACTTT. It translates to CASSPQGGVSPLHF.

This chain connects TRBV30 to TRBJ2-7; D not resolved. Trimming cost V 4 bases and J 8 bases, with 15 bases left between them. The CDR3 length is 12 residues. Germline V gene lookup returns CDR1 GTSNPN and CDR2 SVGIG (reference sequence). The chain's CDR3 is CAWTLYDRKQYF. The CDR3 DNA is TGTGCCTGGACCCTGTACGACCGGAAGCAGTACTTC.

The chain employs TRBV29-1 and TRBJ1-2, with 12 positions matching TRBD1. With 6 bases clipped from V and 4 bases from J, the junction kept 6 bases outside the gene matches. Germline CDR1 is SQVTM and CDR2 is ANQGSEA. The length of the CDR3 is 14 residues. CDR3 region: CSVSGTGGFYGYTF. Here the CDR3 DNA reads TGCAGCGTGTCCGGGACAGGGGGCTTCTATGGCTACACCTTC.

This clonotype was counted only a few times. The chain is built from TRBV15 and TRBJ2-5; D is unresolved. CDR3 size: 15 residues. Trimming pared 0 bases from V and 2 bases from J, leaving 10 bases between. The germline CDR1 and CDR2 sequences are LNHNV and YYDKDF (reference sequence). CDR3 bases: TGTGCCACCAGCAGAGATCCCGGCCAGCAAGAGACCCAGTACTTC. This codes for CATSRDPGQQETQYF.

This chain joins TRBV2 and TRBJ2-7; 7 bases map to TRBD1. With 5 bases clipped from V and 4 bases from J, the junction kept 8 bases outside the gene matches. Germline loops: CDR1 SNHLY, CDR2 FYNNEI. There are 14 residues in the CDR3. The CDR3 spells CASSNPGTVYEQYF. The CDR3 DNA follows: TGTGCCAGCAGTAACCCCGGGACAGTTTACGAGCAGTACTTC.

The CDR3 nucleotides are TGTGCCTGGAATTATTTGGATACGCAGTATTTT. Its translation is CAWNYLDTQYF. This sequence joins TRBV30 and TRBJ2-3; D not resolved. This CDR3 is built from 11 residues. From germline, CDR1 is GTSNPN and CDR2 SVGIG (reference sequence). V lost 4 bases, J lost 6 bases, and 8 bases lay in between.

This clonotype was counted only a few times. The chain employs TRBV27 and TRBJ1-2, with TRBD1 as a possible D gene (5 bases). CDR1 and CDR2 (germline): MNHEY, SMNVEV (reference sequence). The V and J ends lost 6 bases and 3 bases respectively, with 11 bases between them. The CDR3 totals 13 residues. The CDR3 reads CASSLGGDYGYTF. CDR3 in DNA: TGTGCCAGCAGCCTTGGGGGTGACTATGGCTACACCTTC.

J is TRBJ2-1 and V is TRBV9; TRBD1 aligns across 8 bases. The ends lost 0 bases at V and 10 bases at J; junction bases unmatched: 6. Germline V gene lookup returns CDR1 SGDLS and CDR2 YYNGEE. The length of the CDR3 is 14 residues. The CDR3 loop is CASSVVGRGREQFF. The CDR3 DNA reads TGTGCCAGCAGCGTAGTGGGCAGGGGGCGCGAGCAGTTCTTC.

The chain carries TRBV19 and TRBJ2-2; D is unresolved. Between the trimmed V and J ends, which lost 7 bases and 1 base, there was a span of 7 bases. This CDR3 contains 13 residues. Germline V gives CDR1 LNHDA, CDR2 SQIVND (reference sequence). In DNA, the CDR3 is TGTGCCAGTAACAGCCTGAACACCGGGGAGCTGTTTTTT. This encodes CASNSLNTGELFF.

This rearrangement joins TRBV2 to TRBJ1-6, with 8 bases fitting TRBD1. The V gene end was trimmed by 6 bases and the J gene end by 5 bases; junction bases not matched to a gene: 9. Germline lookup yields CDR1 SNHLY and CDR2 FYNNEI. The CDR3 covers 16 residues. Here the CDR3 DNA reads TGTGCCAGCAGAGACGTGTGGGGACAGGATAATTCACCCCTCCACTTT. Residues: CASRDVWGQDNSPLHF.

The chain uses TRBV3-1 and TRBJ2-5, with 7 bases fitting TRBD1. The CDR3 spans 16 residues. Germline assignment: CDR1 LGHDT and CDR2 YNNKEL (reference sequence). J was trimmed by 2 bases and V by 8 bases; bases with no gene match: 14. This CDR3 is CASASPGQSLQETQYF. Here the CDR3 DNA reads TGTGCCAGCGCATCGCCGGGACAGTCACTTCAAGAGACCCAGTACTTC.

The chain couples TRBV30 to TRBJ2-3; 12 nucleotides agree with TRBD2. The junction had 9 bases not matched to a gene; V was cut back by 8 bases and J by 0 bases. Germline loops: CDR1 GTSNPN, CDR2 SVGIG (reference sequence). The CDR3 contains 16 residues. The chain's CDR3 is CARGLAGRLSTDTQYF. CDR3 nucleotides: TGTGCCCGTGGACTAGCGGGACGACTGAGCACAGATACGCAGTATTTT.

This clonotype was found once. The CDR3 bases are TGTGCCTGGAAGGCGGTAGGAGGAGGCTACACCTTC. Its translation is CAWKAVGGGYTF. The chain couples TRBV30 to TRBJ1-2; D is ambiguous. Germline V gives CDR1 GTSNPN, CDR2 SVGIG (reference sequence). Trimming took 4 bases from V and 8 from J, leaving 14 bases between them. The CDR3 loop spans 12 amino acids.

The chain combines TRBV12-3 or TRBV12-4 with TRBJ1-2; 7 bases align to TRBD1. The CDR3 is 12 residues long. The V and J ends lost 7 bases and 6 bases, in that order; junction bases with no gene match: 5. CDR3: CASKQGEDGYTF. The CDR3 region has the DNA TGTGCCAGCAAGCAGGGGGAGGATGGCTACACCTTC.

In this sample, this clonotype turned up once. The V and J genes are TRBV18 and TRBJ2-7, with 7 bases aligning to TRBD2. The germline gives CDR1 KGHSH, CDR2 LQKENI. The V gene end was trimmed by 4 bases and the J gene end by 1 base; junction bases not matched to a gene: 4. The CDR3 consists of 14 residues. Here the CDR3 reads CASSRSGASYEQYF. In nucleotides, the CDR3 is TGTGCCAGCTCACGAAGCGGGGCATCCTACGAGCAGTACTTC.

This chain uses TRBV24-1 with TRBJ2-7; tentatively, D is TRBD1 (5 bases). CDR1 and CDR2 from the germline V gene are KGHDR and SFDVKD. The CDR3 contains 16 residues. The V gene lost 2 bases and the J gene lost 2 bases, with 15 bases spanning the gap. The CDR3 DNA reads TGTGCCACCAGTGATTCTAGGGCAGGGCAAGCCTACGAGCAGTACTTC. Its protein is CATSDSRAGQAYEQYF.

This chain uses TRBV10-3 with TRBJ2-6, with a weak D call TRBD2 (5 bases). In germline, CDR1 is ENHRY, CDR2 SYGVKD. This CDR3 contains 14 residues. Trimming removed 6 bases at V and 1 base at J, with 7 bases between. The CDR3 protein is CAIRRVSGANVLTF. The CDR3 DNA is TGTGCCATCAGGAGGGTTTCTGGGGCCAACGTCCTGACTTTC.

V is TRBV12-3 or TRBV12-4 and J is TRBJ1-2, with unresolved D. Trimming pared 5 bases from V and 13 bases from J, leaving 20 bases between. The CDR3 extends over 13 amino acids. CDR3 sequence: CASSPAVAPYATF. The CDR3 nucleotides read TGTGCCAGCAGTCCCGCCGTCGCACCGTATGCCACCTTC.

The chain joins TRBV6-5 to TRBJ2-4; perhaps TRBD2 as D (5 bases). This CDR3 has 15 residues. Germline CDR1 and CDR2: MNHEY and SVGAGI. The V end was cut by 7 bases, the J end by 3 bases, with 16 bases between. The CDR3 coding sequence is TGTGCCAGCACCTTGACCCGACGGGGCAAAAACATTCAGTACTTC. Protein sequence: CASTLTRRGKNIQYF.